This T cell receptor beta chain was documented in a study of shared clonotypes between healthy human individuals. The germline V gene encodes CDR1 SGHVS and CDR2 FQNEAQ. V dropped 5 bases and J dropped 2 bases, with 14 bases sitting between them. The CDR3 runs to 15 residues. Libraries were prepared by immunoSEQ multiplex PCR; TCRdb keeps only in-frame clonotypes and omits some of them. The sample yields more than 400,000 clones, 90% to 96% seen once. V is TRBV7-8 and J is TRBJ2-3, with D maybe TRBD2 (5 bases). This TCR derives from a woman aged 25 to 39 in good health. Specimen: naive CD4+ T cells sorted from blood. Subset specified: CD45RA+ positively selected. CDR3 in amino acids: CASSRWRVNTDTQYF. DNA for the CDR3: TGTGCCAGCAGCCGATGGCGGGTTAACACAGATACGCAGTATTTT.